This T cell receptor beta chain was recorded in a study of T-cell memory formation after mild COVID-19. The study's findings and limits: In second-wave clones peaking day 37, SARS-CoV-2 specificity remained unconfirmed. Contracting clones from day 15 to 85 showed balanced CD4/CD8; later expanders favored CD4+.

TCRdb re-analysed the 5' RACE reads in MiXCR, keeping a single row per CDR3 protein. Altogether fewer than 600,000 distinct CDR3 sequences are present, about 22% being singletons, with the ten largest covering roughly 8.1%. The CDR3 length is 16 residues. Germline assignment: CDR1 SGHTA and CDR2 FQGNSA. V was pared by 1 base and J by 3 bases, with 15 bases between. Concerning this clonotype: The antigen remains unidentified.

The sample comprised PBMCs or a T cell subset sorted from them (not recorded which). The V call is TRBV7-2, the J call TRBJ1-1; weak D call: TRBD1 (5 bases). The clonotype originates from an adult woman who had mild COVID-19 (a few samples of this study predate the infection). Cell type and time point are not known. The CDR3 sequence: CASSLDGRVQYTEAFF. Here the CDR3 DNA reads TGTGCCAGCAGCTTAGATGGCAGGGTCCAATACACTGAAGCTTTCTTT.